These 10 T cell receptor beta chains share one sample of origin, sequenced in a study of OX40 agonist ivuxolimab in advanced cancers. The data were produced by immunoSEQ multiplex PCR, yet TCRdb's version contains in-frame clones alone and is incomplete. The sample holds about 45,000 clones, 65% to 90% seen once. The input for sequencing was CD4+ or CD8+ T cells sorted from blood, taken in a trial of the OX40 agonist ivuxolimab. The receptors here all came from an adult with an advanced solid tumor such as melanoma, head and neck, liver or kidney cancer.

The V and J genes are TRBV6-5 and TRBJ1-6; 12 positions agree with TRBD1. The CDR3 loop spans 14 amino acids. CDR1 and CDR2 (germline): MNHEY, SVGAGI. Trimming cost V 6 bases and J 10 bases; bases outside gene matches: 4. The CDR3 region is CASSSGTGGSPLHF. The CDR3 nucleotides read TGTGCCAGCAGCTCCGGGACAGGGGGCTCACCCCTCCACTTT.

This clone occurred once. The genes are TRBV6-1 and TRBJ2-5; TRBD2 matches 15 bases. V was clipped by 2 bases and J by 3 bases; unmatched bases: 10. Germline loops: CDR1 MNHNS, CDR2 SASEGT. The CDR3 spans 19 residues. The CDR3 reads CASSELGLAGGPLEETQYF. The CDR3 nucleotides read TGTGCCAGCAGTGAACTCGGACTAGCGGGAGGGCCGTTGGAAGAGACCCAGTACTTC.

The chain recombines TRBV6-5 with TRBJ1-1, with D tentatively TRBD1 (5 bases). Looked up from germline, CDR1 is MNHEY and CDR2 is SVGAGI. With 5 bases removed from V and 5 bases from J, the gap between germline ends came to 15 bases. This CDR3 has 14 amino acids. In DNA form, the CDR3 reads TGTGCCAGCAGTCGAATAACTGGGGGGACTGAAGCTTTCTTT. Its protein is CASSRITGGTEAFF.

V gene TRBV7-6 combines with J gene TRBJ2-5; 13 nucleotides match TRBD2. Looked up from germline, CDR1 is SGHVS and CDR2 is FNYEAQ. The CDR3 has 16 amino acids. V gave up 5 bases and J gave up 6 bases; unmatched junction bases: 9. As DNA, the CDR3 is TGTGCCAGCAGCGATCTACTAGCGGGAGGGTACAAGACCCAGTACTTC. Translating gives CASSDLLAGGYKTQYF.

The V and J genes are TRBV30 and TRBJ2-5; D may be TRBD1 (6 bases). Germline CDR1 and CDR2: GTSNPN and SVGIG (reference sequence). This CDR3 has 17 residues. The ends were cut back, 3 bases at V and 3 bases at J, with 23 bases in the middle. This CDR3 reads CAWRLKRLGRGEETQYF. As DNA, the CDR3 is TGTGCCTGGAGGCTAAAACGTCTAGGCAGGGGAGAAGAGACCCAGTACTTC. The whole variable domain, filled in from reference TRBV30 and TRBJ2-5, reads SQTIHQWPATLVQPVGSPLSLECTVEGTSNPNLYWYRQAAGRGLQLLFYSVGIGQISSEVPQNLSASRPQDRQFILSSKKLLLSDSGFYLCAWRLKRLGRGEETQYFGPGTRLLVL.

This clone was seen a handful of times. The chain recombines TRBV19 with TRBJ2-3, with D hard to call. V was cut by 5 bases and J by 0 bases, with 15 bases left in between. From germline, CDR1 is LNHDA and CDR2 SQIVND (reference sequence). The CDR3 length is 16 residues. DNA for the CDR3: TGTGCCAGTAGTCCCCGCCGGGTCGCTAGCACAGATACGCAGTATTTT. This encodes CASSPRRVASTDTQYF.

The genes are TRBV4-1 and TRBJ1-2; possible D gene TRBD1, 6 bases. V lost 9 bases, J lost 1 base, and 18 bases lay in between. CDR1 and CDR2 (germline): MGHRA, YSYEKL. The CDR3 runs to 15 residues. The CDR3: CARLLSGTNNYGYTF. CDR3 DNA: TGCGCCAGATTACTATCCGGGACAAATAACTATGGCTACACCTTC.

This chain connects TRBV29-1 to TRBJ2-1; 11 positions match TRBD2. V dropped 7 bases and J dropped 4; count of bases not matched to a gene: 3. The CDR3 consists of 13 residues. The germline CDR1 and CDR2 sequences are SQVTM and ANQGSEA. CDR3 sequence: CSAGTSGYNEQFF. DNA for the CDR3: TGCAGCGCTGGGACTAGCGGATACAATGAGCAGTTCTTC.

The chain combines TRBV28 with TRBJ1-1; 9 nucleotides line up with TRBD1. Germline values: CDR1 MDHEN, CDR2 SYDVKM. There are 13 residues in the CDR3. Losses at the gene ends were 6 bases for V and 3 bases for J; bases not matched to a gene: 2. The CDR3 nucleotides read TGTGCCAGCAGGGGACAGGGTGACACTGAAGCTTTCTTT. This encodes CASRGQGDTEAFF.

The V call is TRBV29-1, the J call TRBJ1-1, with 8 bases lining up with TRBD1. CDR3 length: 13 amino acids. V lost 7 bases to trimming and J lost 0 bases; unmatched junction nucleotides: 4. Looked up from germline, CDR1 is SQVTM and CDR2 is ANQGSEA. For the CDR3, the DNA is TGCAGCGCCCCAGGGGGCGTGAACACTGAAGCTTTCTTT. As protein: CSAPGGVNTEAFF.